This TCR beta chain is from a study of regulatory T cells. Study-wide findings and caveats: In CD3G-deficient patients, conventional CD4+ T cells were enriched for hydrophobic CDR3 residues at positions 6 and 7.

The CDR3 totals 14 residues. The V gene end was trimmed by 1 base and the J gene end by 5 bases; junction bases not matched to a gene: 4. Germline assignment: CDR1 MDHEN and CDR2 SYDVKM. Primers: 52 TRBV forward and 13 TRBJ reverse. Profiling relied on immunoSEQ multiplex PCR, and the TCRdb table lists in-frame clones only, not all of them. The table lists 25,000 to 40,000 clones, 85% to 95% of them singletons. Note on this clone: Its cognate antigen is unknown.

Patients aged 2 to 39 years had fewer naive and more memory CD4+ and CD8+ T cells. CD4+ cells were sorted into CD25-high CD127-low regulatory cells and CD25-low CD127-high conventional cells. Sequencing was done on a sample of conventional CD4+ T cells sorted from blood. The rearrangement uses TRBV28 and TRBJ1-1; TRBD1 matches 7 bases. This sequence was found in a child younger than 10 with CD3G deficiency. The CDR3 nucleotides read TGTGCCAGCAGTTTATCAGGGGGAGGAACTGAAGCTTTCTTT. It translates to CASSLSGGGTEAFF.